The source of this TCR beta chain is a study of T-cell memory formation after mild COVID-19. Study conclusions and caveats: Cross-reactive memory appears to have joined, as suggested by some responding clones showing up in pre-infection memory. The authors left the SARS-CoV-2 specificity of second-wave clones peaking on day 37 unconfirmed. CD4/CD8 balance characterized clones contracting day 15 to 85, and CD4+ skew characterized later expanders. CM and EM subsets held most contracting CD4+ clones; EMRA held CD8+ ones.

TCRdb analysed the 5' RACE reads with MiXCR anew, one entry per CDR3 protein. The table lists some 600,000 distinct CDR3 sequences, 17% of them singletons. In the case of this clonotype: Its specificity is not known.

The V gene lost 2 bases and the J gene lost 0 bases, with 8 bases spanning the gap. The germline CDR1 and CDR2 sequences are GTSNPN and SVGIG (reference sequence). CDR3 length equals 14 residues. Material: PBMCs or a T cell subset sorted from them (not recorded which). The chain couples TRBV30 to TRBJ2-1, with a possible D match to TRBD1 (6 bases). The sequence derives from an adult woman who had mild COVID-19 (a few samples of this study predate the infection). Cell type and time point are not known. Written as DNA, the CDR3 is TGTGCCTGGAGTATGGGGGCCTCCTACAATGAGCAGTTCTTC. This translates into CAWSMGASYNEQFF. Filled out from reference TRBV30 and TRBJ2-1, the complete variable domain reads SQTIHQWPATLVQPVGSPLSLECTVEGTSNPNLYWYRQAAGRGLQLLFYSVGIGQISSEVPQNLSASRPQDRQFILSSKKLLLSDSGFYLCAWSMGASYNEQFFGPGTRLTVL.